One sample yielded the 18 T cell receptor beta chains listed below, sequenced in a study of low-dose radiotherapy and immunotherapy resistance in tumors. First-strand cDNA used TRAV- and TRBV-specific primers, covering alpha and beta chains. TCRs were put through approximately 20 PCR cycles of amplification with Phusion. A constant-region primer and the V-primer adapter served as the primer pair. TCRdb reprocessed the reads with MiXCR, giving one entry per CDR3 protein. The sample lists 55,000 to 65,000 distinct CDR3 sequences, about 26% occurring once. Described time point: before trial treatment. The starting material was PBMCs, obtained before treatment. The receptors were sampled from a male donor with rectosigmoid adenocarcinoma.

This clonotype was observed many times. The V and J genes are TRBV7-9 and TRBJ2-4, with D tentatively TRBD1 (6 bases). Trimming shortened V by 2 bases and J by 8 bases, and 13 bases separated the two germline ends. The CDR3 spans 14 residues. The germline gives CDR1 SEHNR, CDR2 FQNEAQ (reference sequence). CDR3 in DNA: TGTGCCAGCAGCTTACCCCAGGGGAGAGACATTCAGTACTTC. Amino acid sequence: CASSLPQGRDIQYF.

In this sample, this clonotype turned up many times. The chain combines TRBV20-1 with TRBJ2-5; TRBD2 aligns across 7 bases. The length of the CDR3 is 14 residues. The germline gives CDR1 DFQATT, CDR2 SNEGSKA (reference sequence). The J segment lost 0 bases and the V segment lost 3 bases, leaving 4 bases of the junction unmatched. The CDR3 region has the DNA TGCAGTGCTAGTCGAGCGGGGAACCAAGAGACCCAGTACTTC. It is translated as CSASRAGNQETQYF.

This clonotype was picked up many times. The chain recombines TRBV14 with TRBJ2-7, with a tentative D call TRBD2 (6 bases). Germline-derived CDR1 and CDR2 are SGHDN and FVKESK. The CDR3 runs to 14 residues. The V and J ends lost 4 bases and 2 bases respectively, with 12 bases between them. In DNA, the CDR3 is TGTGCCAGCAGCCCGGAGGGCCCCCCCTACGAGCAGTACTTC. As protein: CASSPEGPPYEQYF.

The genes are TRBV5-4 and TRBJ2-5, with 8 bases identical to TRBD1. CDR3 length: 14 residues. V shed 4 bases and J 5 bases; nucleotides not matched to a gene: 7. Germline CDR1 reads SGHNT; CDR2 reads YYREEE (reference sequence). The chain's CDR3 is CASSVPGGGETQYF. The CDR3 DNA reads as TGTGCCAGCAGCGTCCCAGGGGGCGGGGAGACCCAGTACTTC.

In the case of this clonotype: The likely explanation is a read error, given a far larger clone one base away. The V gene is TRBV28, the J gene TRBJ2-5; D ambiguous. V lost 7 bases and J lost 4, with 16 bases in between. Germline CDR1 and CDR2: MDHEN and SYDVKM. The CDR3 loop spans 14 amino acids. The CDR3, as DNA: TGTGCCAGCACCGAGGCAACAAGGCGAGAGACCCAGTACTTC. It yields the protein CASTEATRRETQYF.

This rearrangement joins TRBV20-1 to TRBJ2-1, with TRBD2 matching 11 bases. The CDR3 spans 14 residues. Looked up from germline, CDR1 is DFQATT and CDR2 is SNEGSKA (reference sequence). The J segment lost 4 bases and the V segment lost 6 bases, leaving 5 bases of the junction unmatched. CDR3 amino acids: CSAATSGGYNEQFF. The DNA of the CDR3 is TGCAGTGCCGCTACTAGCGGGGGTTACAATGAGCAGTTCTTC.

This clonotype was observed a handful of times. The CDR3 is CASSVDLSGGRQFF. CDR3 sequence (DNA): TGTGCCAGCAGCGTAGATCTGTCCGGAGGGCGGCAGTTCTTC. The rearrangement links TRBV9 to TRBJ2-1; TRBD2 is a possible D gene (6 bases). This CDR3 is 14 amino acids long. Deletions cut 0 bases from V and 12 bases from J, with 16 bases between. Per germline, CDR1 SGDLS and CDR2 YYNGEE. Combining the CDR3 with reference TRBV9 and TRBJ2-1 gives the whole variable domain DSGVTQTPKHLITATGQRVTLRCSPRSGDLSVYWYQQSLDQGLQFLIQYYNGEERAKGNILERFSAQQFPDLHSELNLSSLELGDSALYFCASSVDLSGGRQFFGPGTRLTVL.

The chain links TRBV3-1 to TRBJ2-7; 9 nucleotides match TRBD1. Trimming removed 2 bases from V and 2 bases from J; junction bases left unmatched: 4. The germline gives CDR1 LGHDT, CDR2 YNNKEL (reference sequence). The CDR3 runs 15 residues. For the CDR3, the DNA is TGTGCCAGCAGCCAATGGGGACAGGGCCCCTACGAGCAGTACTTC. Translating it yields CASSQWGQGPYEQYF.

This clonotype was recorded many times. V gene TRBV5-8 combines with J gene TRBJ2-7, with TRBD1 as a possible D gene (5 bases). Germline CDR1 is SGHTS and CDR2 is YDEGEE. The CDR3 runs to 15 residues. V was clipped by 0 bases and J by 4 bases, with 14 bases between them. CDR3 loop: CASSLVTDSTYEQYF. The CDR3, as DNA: TGTGCCAGCAGCTTGGTAACCGACAGCACGTACGAGCAGTACTTC.

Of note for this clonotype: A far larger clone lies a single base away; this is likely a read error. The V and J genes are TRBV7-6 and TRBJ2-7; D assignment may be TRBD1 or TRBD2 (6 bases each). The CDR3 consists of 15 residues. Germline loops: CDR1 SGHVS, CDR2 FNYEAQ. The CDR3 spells CTSSPGGHGEREQYF. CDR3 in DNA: TGTACCAGCAGCCCCGGGGGACACGGGGAACGCGAGCAGTACTTC.

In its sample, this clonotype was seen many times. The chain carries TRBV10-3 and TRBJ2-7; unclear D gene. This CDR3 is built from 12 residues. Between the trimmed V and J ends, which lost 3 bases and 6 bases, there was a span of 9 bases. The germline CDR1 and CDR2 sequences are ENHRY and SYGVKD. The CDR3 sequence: CAISEGLGEQYF. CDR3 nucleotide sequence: TGTGCCATCAGTGAAGGCCTTGGCGAGCAGTACTTC.

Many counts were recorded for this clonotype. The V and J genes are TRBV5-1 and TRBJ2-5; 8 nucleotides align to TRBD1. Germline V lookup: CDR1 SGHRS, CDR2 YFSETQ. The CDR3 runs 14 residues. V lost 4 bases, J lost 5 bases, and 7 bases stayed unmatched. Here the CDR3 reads CASSRPGGDETQYF. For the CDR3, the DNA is TGCGCCAGCAGCAGACCAGGGGGCGATGAGACCCAGTACTTC.

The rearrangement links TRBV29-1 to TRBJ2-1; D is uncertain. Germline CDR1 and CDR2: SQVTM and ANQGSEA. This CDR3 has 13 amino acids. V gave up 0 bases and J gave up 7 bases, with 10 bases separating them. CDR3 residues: CSVEELGYNEQFF. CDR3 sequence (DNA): TGCAGCGTTGAAGAGCTCGGGTATAATGAGCAGTTCTTC.

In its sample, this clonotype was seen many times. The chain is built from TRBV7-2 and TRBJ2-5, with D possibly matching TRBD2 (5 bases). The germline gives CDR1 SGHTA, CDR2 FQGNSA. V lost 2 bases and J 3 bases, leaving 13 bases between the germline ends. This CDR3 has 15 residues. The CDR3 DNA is TGTGCCAGCAGCTTAACGGCATCGGGAAAAGAGACCCAGTACTTC. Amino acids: CASSLTASGKETQYF.

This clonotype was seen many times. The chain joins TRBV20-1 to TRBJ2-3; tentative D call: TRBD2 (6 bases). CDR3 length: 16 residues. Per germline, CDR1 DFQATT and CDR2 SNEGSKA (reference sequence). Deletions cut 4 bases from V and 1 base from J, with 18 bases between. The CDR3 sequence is CSATTTGRRGTDTQYF. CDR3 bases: TGCAGTGCTACGACGACTGGGCGGAGGGGCACAGATACGCAGTATTTT.

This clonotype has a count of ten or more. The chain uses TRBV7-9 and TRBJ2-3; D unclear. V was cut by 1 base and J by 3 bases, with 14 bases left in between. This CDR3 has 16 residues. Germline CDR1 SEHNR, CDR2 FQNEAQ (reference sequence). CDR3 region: CASSLGSSVGTDTQYF. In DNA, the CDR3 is TGTGCCAGCAGCTTAGGATCTTCGGTCGGGACAGATACGCAGTATTTT.

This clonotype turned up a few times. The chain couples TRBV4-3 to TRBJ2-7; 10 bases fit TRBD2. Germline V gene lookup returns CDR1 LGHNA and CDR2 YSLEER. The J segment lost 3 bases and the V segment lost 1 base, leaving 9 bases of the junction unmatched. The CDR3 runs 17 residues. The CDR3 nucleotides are TGCGCCAGCAGCCAAGCGCTCACTAGCGGGAATATCTACGAGCAGTACTTC. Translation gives CASSQALTSGNIYEQYF.

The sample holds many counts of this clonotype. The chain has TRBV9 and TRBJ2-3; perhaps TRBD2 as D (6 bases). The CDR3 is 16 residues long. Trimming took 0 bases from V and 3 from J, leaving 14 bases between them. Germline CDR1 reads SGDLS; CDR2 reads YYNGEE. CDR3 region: CASSVEVSGTTDTQYF. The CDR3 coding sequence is TGTGCCAGCAGCGTAGAGGTTAGCGGAACGACAGATACGCAGTATTTT.